Shown below are 9 T cell receptor beta chains from a single sample sequenced in a study of T-cell memory formation after mild COVID-19. TCRdb itself ran the 5' RACE reads through MiXCR, one entry per CDR3 protein. The repertoire includes about 440,000 distinct CDR3 sequences, 20% of them detected once, and roughly 8.4% sits in the top ten. The sample taken for sequencing was PBMCs or a T cell subset sorted from them (not recorded which). Source of these receptors: an adult woman who had mild COVID-19 (a few samples of this study predate the infection). Cell type and time point are not known.

This clonotype was seen a handful of times. The rearrangement links TRBV19 to TRBJ1-1; TRBD1 agrees at 9 bases. Unmatched junction bases numbered 6, after V lost 3 bases and J lost 4 bases. CDR3 length: 15 amino acids. Germline V gene data show CDR1 as LNHDA and CDR2 as SQIVND (reference sequence). CDR3 loop: CASSIVQGAVTEAFF. The CDR3 DNA sequence: TGTGCCAGTAGTATTGTACAGGGGGCTGTCACTGAAGCTTTCTTT.

This clonotype was seen more than once but under ten times. The CDR3 nucleotides are TGTGCCACATACGACGCAGTAGCGGGAGGAAACATTCAGTACTTC. Amino acids: CATYDAVAGGNIQYF. This rearrangement joins TRBV10-3 to TRBJ2-4; 10 nucleotides match TRBD2. The germline V gene encodes CDR1 ENHRY and CDR2 SYGVKD. With 10 bases clipped from V and 6 bases from J, the junction kept 12 bases outside the gene matches. This CDR3 spans 15 amino acids.

This clonotype turned up a few times. This chain links TRBV28 with TRBJ2-3; 12 bases are shared with TRBD2. This CDR3 is 19 amino acids long. The germline CDR1 and CDR2 sequences are MDHEN and SYDVKM. The V segment lost 7 bases and the J segment 2 bases; nucleotides outside the gene matches: 16. CDR3 amino acids: CASTHHLTSGGFYTDTQYF. In DNA, the CDR3 is TGTGCCAGCACCCATCACCTGACTAGCGGGGGTTTCTACACAGATACGCAGTATTTT.

This clonotype was seen a handful of times. This sequence joins TRBV6-2 or TRBV6-3 and TRBJ1-1; TRBD1 aligns across 8 bases. The J segment lost 5 bases and the V segment lost 8 bases, leaving 13 bases of the junction unmatched. The CDR3 has 15 amino acids. Germline values: CDR1 MNHEY, CDR2 SVGEGT. The CDR3 loop reads CASWVGRGPWTEAFF. CDR3 DNA sequence: TGTGCCAGCTGGGTAGGCAGGGGGCCGTGGACTGAAGCTTTCTTT.

There are a few counts of this clonotype. The chain recombines TRBV13 with TRBJ2-1; no clear D. The germline V and J ends were trimmed by 1 base and 7 bases, with 5 bases remaining between them. CDR1 is PRHDT, CDR2 FYEKMQ, per germline (reference sequence). This CDR3 contains 12 residues. This CDR3 is CASSLEANEQFF. The DNA of the CDR3 is TGTGCCAGCAGCTTAGAAGCGAATGAGCAGTTCTTC.

The V call is TRBV12-3 or TRBV12-4, the J call TRBJ2-1; D unresolved. Trimming cost V 6 bases and J 4 bases, with 13 bases left between them. This CDR3 comprises 14 residues. The CDR3 region is CASSPSRNYNEQFF. The CDR3 DNA follows: TGTGCCAGCAGCCCGAGTAGAAATTACAATGAGCAGTTCTTC.

V and J are TRBV6-2 or TRBV6-3 and TRBJ2-7, with 8 bases identical to TRBD2. CDR1 is MNHEY and CDR2 is SVGEGT in the germline V gene. The length of the CDR3 is 14 residues. V gave up 5 bases and J gave up 4 bases; unmatched junction bases: 7. Here the CDR3 DNA reads TGTGCCAGCAGTCCCAGCGGGAGATCGTACGAGCAGTACTTC. It translates to CASSPSGRSYEQYF.

There are a few counts of this clonotype. The rearrangement links TRBV29-1 to TRBJ2-3; D is perhaps TRBD1 (7 bases). CDR1 SQVTM and CDR2 ANQGSEA come from the germline V gene. The CDR3 spans 16 residues. Trimming cost V 0 bases and J 2 bases, with 15 bases left between them. The CDR3 is CSVEDLGRGATDTQYF. Here the CDR3 DNA reads TGCAGCGTTGAAGATCTAGGCAGGGGGGCCACAGATACGCAGTATTTT.

V gene TRBV11-2 combines with J gene TRBJ1-1; D not certain. The CDR3 consists of 15 residues. The germline V gene encodes CDR1 SGHAT and CDR2 FQNNGV. Trimming shortened V by 0 bases and J by 0 bases, and 8 bases separated the two germline ends. The CDR3 loop reads CASSLDHILNTEAFF. The CDR3 DNA follows: TGTGCCAGCAGCTTAGATCATATCTTGAACACTGAAGCTTTCTTT.